This section outlines one T cell receptor (beta chain) sequence together with its context. PCR involved 60 Vbeta and 13 Jbeta primers. Data came from immunoSEQ multiplex PCR; TCRdb stores just in-frame clones and leaves some out. The table has around 200,000 clones, roughly 90% seen once; the top ten hold over 0.95%. This entry is derived from a study of cytomegalovirus exposure and HLA in healthy donors. The germline V gene encodes CDR1 SGHKS and CDR2 YYEKEE (reference sequence). This CDR3 has 13 residues. Germline trimming cut 6 bases from V and 3 bases from J; bases unmatched to any gene: 4. The clonotype was recovered from a woman under 30 in good health and CMV-seronegative. The specimen was PBMCs. The rearrangement joins TRBV5-5 to TRBJ2-3; TRBD1 matches at 7 bases. The CDR3, as DNA: TGTGCCAGCACCAGACAGGGTACAGATACGCAGTATTTT. As protein: CASTRQGTDTQYF.